Presented here are 26 T cell receptor beta chains from one specimen sequenced in a study of cytomegalovirus exposure and HLA in healthy donors (dated by TCRdb to 2015 to 2018). Libraries came from the immunoSEQ multiplex PCR assay. TCRdb took this table from immuneACCESS and kept in-frame rearrangements with V and J called. Such tables lack part of the clones; where checked against another copy, unresolved V genes explain under half of the gap, and the rest is unexplained. The sample contains approximately 160,000 clones, 75% to 95% of them found a single time. 3% of the sample belongs to the ten largest clones. What was sequenced was PBMCs. These receptors all come from a woman younger than 35 in good health and CMV-seropositive.

The chain carries TRBV19 and TRBJ2-2; D uncertain. The CDR3 is 13 residues long. Trimming removed 6 bases at V and 2 bases at J, with 7 bases between. Germline values: CDR1 LNHDA, CDR2 SQIVND (reference sequence). This CDR3 reads CASSATNTGELFF. The CDR3 nucleotides read TGTGCCAGTAGCGCCACAAACACCGGGGAGCTGTTTTTT.

The chain recombines TRBV2 with TRBJ2-3; TRBD2 might be the D (6 bases). This CDR3 is 16 amino acids long. V was cut by 4 bases and J by 2 bases, with 16 bases left in between. Germline CDR1 SNHLY, CDR2 FYNNEI. The CDR3 DNA follows: TGTGCCAGCAGTGCTGGGAGGATGACCCTCACAGATACGCAGTATTTT. Its translation is CASSAGRMTLTDTQYF.

This chain connects TRBV6-5 to TRBJ2-1; possibly TRBD1 for D (6 bases). V lost 0 bases and J 7 bases, leaving 10 bases between the germline ends. CDR1 is MNHEY, CDR2 SVGAGI, per germline. The CDR3 loop spans 14 amino acids. CDR3 region: CASSYSKQGNEQFF. The CDR3 region has the DNA TGTGCCAGCAGTTACTCAAAGCAGGGGAATGAGCAGTTCTTC.

This clone showed up many times. The J gene is TRBJ2-7, the V gene TRBV7-9; 10 positions match TRBD2. The trim removed 5 bases at V and 1 base at J, leaving 5 bases unmatched. CDR1 and CDR2 from the germline V gene are SEHNR and FQNEAQ (reference sequence). The CDR3 is 15 residues long. The CDR3 spells CASSLLAGRSYEQYF. The CDR3 coding sequence is TGTGCCAGCAGCCTACTAGCGGGACGATCCTACGAGCAGTACTTC.

This clone appeared a single time. The chain couples TRBV9 to TRBJ2-3, with D perhaps matching TRBD2 (5 bases). From germline, CDR1 is SGDLS and CDR2 YYNGEE. The germline V and J ends were trimmed by 0 bases and 4 bases, with 15 bases remaining between them. This CDR3 region has 16 residues. CDR3 coding DNA: TGTGCCAGCAGCGTAGGACGAGGGTTTGGAGCAGATACGCAGTATTTT. This encodes CASSVGRGFGADTQYF. The variable domain in full, completed from reference TRBV9 and TRBJ2-3, reads DSGVTQTPKHLITATGQRVTLRCSPRSGDLSVYWYQQSLDQGLQFLIQYYNGEERAKGNILERFSAQQFPDLHSELNLSSLELGDSALYFCASSVGRGFGADTQYFGPGTRLTVL.

The V and J genes are TRBV28 and TRBJ2-3; TRBD2 matches at 10 bases. This CDR3 has 15 amino acids. The ends lost 2 bases at V and 2 bases at J; junction bases unmatched: 1. CDR1 is MDHEN and CDR2 is SYDVKM in the germline V gene. CDR3 region: CASSLTSGNTDTQYF. Here the CDR3 DNA reads TGTGCCAGCAGTTTAACTAGCGGGAACACAGATACGCAGTATTTT. The full variable domain, rest sourced from reference TRBV28 and TRBJ2-3, is DVKVTQSSRYLVKRTGEKVFLECVQDMDHENMFWYRQDPGLGLRLIYFSYDVKMKEKGDIPEGYSVSREKKERFSLILESASTNQTSMYLCASSLTSGNTDTQYFGPGTRLTVL.

The rearrangement links TRBV19 to TRBJ1-3, with D possibly being TRBD1 (6 bases). V was trimmed by 4 bases and J by 2 bases, leaving 9 bases between them. In germline, CDR1 is LNHDA, CDR2 SQIVND (reference sequence). The CDR3 covers 14 residues. The CDR3 coding sequence is TGTGCCAGTAGTAAGGCAGGGGCTGGAAACACCATATATTTT. It is translated as CASSKAGAGNTIYF.

This clone occurred once. The chain couples TRBV2 to TRBJ2-5, with 7 bases matching TRBD1. CDR3 length equals 15 residues. CDR1 is SNHLY, CDR2 FYNNEI, per germline. The trim removed 6 bases at V and 5 bases at J, leaving 12 bases unmatched. The CDR3 DNA reads TGTGCCAGCAGCGACGGACAGGAGGAAGGGGAGACCCAGTACTTC. Translation: CASSDGQEEGETQYF.

The chain uses TRBV29-1 and TRBJ2-7; D is possibly TRBD1 (5 bases). The CDR3 length is 14 residues. V was clipped by 7 bases and J by 1 base, with 17 bases between them. Germline lookup yields CDR1 SQVTM and CDR2 ANQGSEA. The DNA for the CDR3 is TGCAGCGCCACCGGGCCGGCAGGGTCCTACGAGCAGTACTTC. Its translation: CSATGPAGSYEQYF.

V usage is TRBV7-8 and J usage is TRBJ2-7; D gene unclear. CDR1 and CDR2 from the germline V gene are SGHVS and FQNEAQ. The CDR3 totals 14 residues. The ends were cut back, 2 bases at V and 0 bases at J, with 8 bases in the middle. For the CDR3, the DNA is TGTGCCAGCAGCTTACAGGAAAACTCCTACGAGCAGTACTTC. Amino acid sequence: CASSLQENSYEQYF.

The rearrangement links TRBV5-1 to TRBJ2-1; tentatively, D is TRBD1 (5 bases). The CDR3 totals 12 residues. Trimming pared 4 bases from V and 8 bases from J, leaving 10 bases between. The V gene's germline CDR1 is SGHRS and CDR2 YFSETQ. In DNA form, the CDR3 reads TGCGCCAGCAGCGGACAAGGAGATGAGCAGTTCTTC. Translation: CASSGQGDEQFF.

The chain combines TRBV7-9 with TRBJ2-5; possibly TRBD2 for D (5 bases). The CDR3 consists of 15 residues. Germline V lookup: CDR1 SEHNR, CDR2 FQNEAQ (reference sequence). Deletions cut 0 bases from V and 2 bases from J, with 10 bases between. The DNA of the CDR3 is TGTGCCAGCAGCTTAGCAGGAGGTGGACAAGAGACCCAGTACTTC. As protein: CASSLAGGGQETQYF.

The rearrangement links TRBV28 to TRBJ2-7; 11 bases map to TRBD2. The CDR3 is 13 residues long. Trimming removed 8 bases from V and 7 bases from J; junction bases left unmatched: 7. Germline CDR1 and CDR2: MDHEN and SYDVKM. The CDR3 nucleotides read TGTGCCAGCGTAGGGCTAGCGGGAGGTGAGCAGTACTTC. Translated: CASVGLAGGEQYF.

The sample holds a few counts of this clone. The V and J genes are TRBV4-1 and TRBJ1-6, with TRBD1 as a possible D gene (5 bases). The CDR3 covers 17 residues. Trimming removed 1 base at V and 5 bases at J, with 15 bases between. The germline gives CDR1 MGHRA, CDR2 YSYEKL. This chain's CDR3 is CASSQVSRGRDNSPLHF. For the CDR3, the DNA is TGCGCCAGCAGCCAAGTCAGCCGGGGGAGGGATAATTCACCCCTCCACTTT.

J is TRBJ2-3 and V is TRBV7-8; D is ambiguous. V was trimmed by 8 bases and J by 6 bases, leaving 18 bases between them. Germline CDR1 is SGHVS and CDR2 is FQNEAQ. This CDR3 region has 14 residues. CDR3 coding DNA: TGTGCCAGCGGCACAGATTCGGTGTACGATACGCAGTATTTT. Encoded protein: CASGTDSVYDTQYF.

V usage is TRBV27 and J usage is TRBJ1-5; D may be TRBD1 (5 bases). Germline V gives CDR1 MNHEY, CDR2 SMNVEV (reference sequence). The CDR3 consists of 13 residues. V lost 5 bases to trimming and J lost 4 bases, with 9 bases between them. The CDR3 is CASSMQGNQPQHF. In DNA form, the CDR3 reads TGTGCCAGCAGTATGCAGGGTAATCAGCCCCAGCATTTT.

To note about this clone: At the DNA level, this CDR3 is encoded by other sequences in the same sample as well. The chain recombines TRBV29-1 with TRBJ1-1; 8 nucleotides agree with TRBD1. Germline V CDR1 and CDR2: SQVTM, ANQGSEA. CDR3 length equals 14 residues. CDR3 in amino acids: CSVFGGQGPNEAFF. In DNA, the CDR3 is TGCAGTGTTTTTGGAGGACAGGGACCTAATGAAGCTTTCTTT.

The gene calls are TRBV6-5 and TRBJ1-3; D uncertain. V was shortened by 0 bases and J by 7 bases, with 10 bases between the two germline ends. The CDR3 is made up of 14 amino acids. Germline CDR1 and CDR2: MNHEY and SVGAGI. CDR3 protein: CASSYSGQRNTIYF. CDR3 nucleotide sequence: TGTGCCAGCAGTTACTCGGGTCAGAGGAACACCATATATTTT.

The genes are TRBV19 and TRBJ1-2, with D hard to call. The CDR3 extends over 13 amino acids. Between the trimmed V and J ends, which lost 7 bases and 4 bases, there was a span of 13 bases. Germline V gene sequence: CDR1 LNHDA, CDR2 SQIVND (reference sequence). The CDR3 sequence is CASTNIQSYGYTF. DNA of the CDR3: TGTGCCAGTACCAACATACAGTCCTATGGCTACACCTTC.

The chain has TRBV5-1 and TRBJ2-1, with 9 bases matching TRBD2. The V and J ends lost 4 bases and 3 bases, in that order; junction bases with no gene match: 8. This CDR3 has 16 residues. Germline loops: CDR1 SGHRS, CDR2 YFSETQ. The CDR3 sequence is CASSPLLAGDYNEQFF. CDR3 DNA: TGCGCCAGCAGCCCCTTACTAGCGGGTGACTACAATGAGCAGTTCTTC.

The chain couples TRBV7-6 to TRBJ1-2; D is unresolved. Germline assignment: CDR1 SGHVS and CDR2 FNYEAQ. This CDR3 comprises 13 residues. V lost 1 base and J lost 8, with 11 bases in between. CDR3 sequence: CASSLVSGKGYTF. The CDR3 DNA reads as TGTGCCAGCAGCTTAGTCTCGGGAAAGGGCTACACCTTC.

The rearrangement uses TRBV19 and TRBJ2-3, with TRBD2 identical over 14 bases. Germline CDR1 LNHDA, CDR2 SQIVND (reference sequence). The junction had 12 bases not matched to a gene; V was cut back by 5 bases and J by 2 bases. The CDR3 length is 19 residues. CDR3 sequence (DNA): TGTGCCAGTAGTTCCAGACTAGCGGGGGGGCCAGGGTACACAGATACGCAGTATTTT. Protein sequence: CASSSRLAGGPGYTDTQYF.

V usage is TRBV7-9 and J usage is TRBJ1-2; D possibly corresponds to TRBD1 (5 bases). From germline, CDR1 is SEHNR and CDR2 FQNEAQ (reference sequence). The CDR3 consists of 16 residues. The V gene lost 5 bases and the J gene lost 4 bases, with 20 bases spanning the gap. The CDR3 protein is CASSSIGEGRSYGYTF. The CDR3 DNA is TGTGCCAGCAGCAGCATAGGGGAGGGGCGCAGCTATGGCTACACCTTC.

The gene calls are TRBV7-6 and TRBJ1-2, with 9 positions matching TRBD1. The CDR3 length is 13 residues. The germline V gene encodes CDR1 SGHVS and CDR2 FNYEAQ. J gave up 4 bases and V 5 bases, and 2 bases lay outside the gene matches. This CDR3 reads CASSPTGGYGYTF. CDR3 DNA: TGTGCCAGCAGCCCGACAGGGGGCTATGGCTACACCTTC.

As regards this clone: Other DNA sequences of this sample code for an identical CDR3. This chain uses TRBV27 with TRBJ1-6; 10 bases align to TRBD1. J gave up 7 bases and V 1 base, and 1 base lay outside the gene matches. There are 15 residues in the CDR3. Germline loops: CDR1 MNHEY, CDR2 SMNVEV (reference sequence). For the CDR3, the DNA is TGTGCCAGCAGTTTATTGGACAGGGGGAATTCACCCCTCCACTTT. This sequence encodes CASSLLDRGNSPLHF.

The J gene is TRBJ1-2, the V gene TRBV6-4, with 8 bases matching TRBD1. Trimming at V came to 2 bases and at J to 8 bases, leaving 4 bases not matched to a gene. The CDR3 has 13 amino acids. In germline, CDR1 is MRHNA, CDR2 SNTAGT. CDR3 in DNA: TGTGCCAGCAGTGACGACAGGGGTGGGGGCTACACCTTC. Translated, it gives CASSDDRGGGYTF.